The clone carrying this T cell receptor (beta chain) was observed many times. No antigen is known for it. These data belong to a study of human T cells and chemical hapten exposure. In the study overall: Minor volume differences among pooled libraries chiefly drove per-sample TCR yield variation. Study results and limitations: As the donors had alopecia, their immune response may differ from healthy people's.

The study's library attached unique molecular identifiers to single cDNA molecules. Per the authors' pipeline: Per-sample TCR counts ranged from roughly 20,000 to 750,000, median around 96,000. TCRdb fed the RACE reads into MiXCR, producing one record per CDR3 protein. TCRdb, not the authors, supplied the V and J calls. There are more than 85,000 distinct CDR3 sequences in the sample; approximately 8.8% occur only once, and 2.5% to 3.5% lies in the top ten. Indicated time point: patch test 2, 6 weeks after DPC sensitization. The treatment: therapeutic diphenylcyclopropenone sensitization with weekly scalp DPC. The germline V gene has CDR1 MNHEY and CDR2 SVGEGT. The CDR3 is 15 amino acids. V was cut by 6 bases and J by 1 base, with 15 bases left in between.

V gene TRBV6-2 or TRBV6-3 combines with J gene TRBJ1-2; D is unresolved. This specimen consisted of whole blood, obtained in connection with sensitization to the hapten diphenylcyclopropenone (DPC). The sequence came from a middle-aged woman with alopecia areata. Some clones in this sample may be carry-over from other donors' samples. CDR3 in DNA: TGTGCCAGCAGACTGGACGGGAACCTTAACTATGGCTACACCTTC. Protein product: CASRLDGNLNYGYTF.